This T cell receptor beta chain was sequenced for a study of memory CD4+ T cells and cytomegalovirus serostatus. Single viable CD3+CD4+CD8-CD45RO+ cells were sorted as the memory CD4+ T cells. Using immunoSEQ multiplex PCR, the repertoire was profiled, and TCRdb retains in-frame clones only, with some absent. In the table there are tens of thousands of clones, 78% of which are singletons. This TCR was sampled from an adult in good health and CMV-seronegative. The specimen sequenced was memory CD4+ T cells from blood.

CDR3 nucleotide sequence: TGTGCCAGCTCACCAAGGAGCGGGAACACCGGGGAGCTGTTTTTT. The encoded protein is CASSPRSGNTGELFF. This rearrangement joins TRBV18 to TRBJ2-2; a weak D match, TRBD2 (5 bases). Germline V lookup: CDR1 KGHSH, CDR2 LQKENI. V dropped 2 bases and J dropped 1 base, with 8 bases sitting between them. This CDR3 comprises 15 residues.